Listed here are 23 T cell receptor beta chains from one sample, sequenced in a study of OX40 agonist ivuxolimab in advanced cancers. The data were produced by immunoSEQ multiplex PCR, yet TCRdb's version contains in-frame clones alone and is incomplete. This table has roughly 36,000 clones, roughly 84% appearing once. The sample consisted of CD4+ or CD8+ T cells sorted from blood, taken in a trial of the OX40 agonist ivuxolimab. These receptors all stem from an adult with an advanced solid tumor such as melanoma, head and neck, liver or kidney cancer.

The V and J genes are TRBV18 and TRBJ1-5; D unclear. With 5 bases removed from V and 2 bases from J, the gap between germline ends came to 4 bases. CDR1 is KGHSH and CDR2 is LQKENI in the germline V gene. This CDR3 comprises 12 residues. CDR3: CASSKGNQPQHF. The CDR3 nucleotides read TGTGCCAGCTCAAAGGGCAATCAGCCCCAGCATTTT.

This sequence joins TRBV18 and TRBJ2-7, with TRBD2 identical over 14 bases. V dropped 4 bases and J dropped 4; count of bases not matched to a gene: 6. Per germline, CDR1 KGHSH and CDR2 LQKENI. This CDR3 region has 16 residues. The CDR3, as DNA: TGTGCCAGCTCACGATCCGGGACTAGCGGGAGTTACGAGCAGTACTTC. Translating gives CASSRSGTSGSYEQYF.

This chain connects TRBV15 to TRBJ1-1; no reliable D call. This CDR3 comprises 13 residues. The ends were cut back, 4 bases at V and 10 bases at J, with 16 bases in the middle. Germline V gives CDR1 LNHNV, CDR2 YYDKDF (reference sequence). CDR3 nucleotide sequence: TGTGCCACCAGCAAGTCAGGCGGGTTGGGAGCTTTCTTT. Its protein is CATSKSGGLGAFF.

The V and J genes are TRBV19 and TRBJ1-1; D is perhaps TRBD1 (5 bases). Looked up from germline, CDR1 is LNHDA and CDR2 is SQIVND (reference sequence). CDR3 length equals 13 residues. V dropped 10 bases and J dropped 5 bases, with 17 bases sitting between them. Here the CDR3 reads CATFEAQGTEAFF. CDR3 DNA: TGTGCCACCTTCGAGGCTCAGGGAACTGAAGCTTTCTTT.

The V and J genes are TRBV2 and TRBJ2-2; the D call may be TRBD1 or TRBD2 (5 bases each). Between the trimmed V and J ends, which lost 9 bases and 1 base, there was a span of 15 bases. The CDR3 has 15 amino acids. The germline V gene has CDR1 SNHLY and CDR2 FYNNEI. CDR3 in DNA: TGTGCCAGTAGAGGAGCAGGGAGGAACACCGGGGAGCTGTTTTTT. Translating it yields CASRGAGRNTGELFF.

V usage is TRBV28 and J usage is TRBJ2-7; 9 bases fit TRBD2. Germline assignment: CDR1 MDHEN and CDR2 SYDVKM. The V gene end was trimmed by 5 bases and the J gene end by 11 bases; junction bases not matched to a gene: 13. CDR3 length: 14 amino acids. The CDR3 is CASSTAREGLGKYF. The CDR3 DNA sequence: TGTGCCAGCAGTACCGCGCGGGAGGGCCTGGGAAAGTACTTC. The entire variable domain, with the rest obtained from reference TRBV28 and TRBJ2-7, is as follows: DVKVTQSSRYLVKRTGEKVFLECVQDMDHENMFWYRQDPGLGLRLIYFSYDVKMKEKGDIPEGYSVSREKKERFSLILESASTNQTSMYLCASSTAREGLGKYFGPGTRLTVT.

This clone showed up just a few times. J is TRBJ2-3 and V is TRBV5-6; weak D call: TRBD2 (5 bases). Trimming pared 4 bases from V and 5 bases from J, leaving 11 bases between. CDR1 is SGHDT, CDR2 YYEEEE, per germline. This CDR3 is 13 amino acids long. The CDR3 coding sequence is TGTGCCAGCAGCCGCGCCGGGGAAGATACGCAGTATTTT. Residues: CASSRAGEDTQYF.

The chain has TRBV5-1 and TRBJ2-2; no clear D gene. The CDR3 contains 13 residues. Trimming stripped 4 bases from V and 5 bases from J, with 9 bases between. The germline CDR1 and CDR2 sequences are SGHRS and YFSETQ. The CDR3 nucleotides are TGCGCCAGCAGCGTGGAGAGGACCGGGGAGCTGTTTTTT. Its protein is CASSVERTGELFF.

The CDR3: CASRLISGNTIYF. The CDR3 DNA follows: TGTGCCAGCAGGCTAATCTCTGGAAACACCATATATTTT. This chain connects TRBV27 to TRBJ1-3; unclear D gene. Germline loops: CDR1 MNHEY, CDR2 SMNVEV (reference sequence). Trimming stripped 6 bases from V and 0 bases from J, with 6 bases between. The length of the CDR3 is 13 residues.

J is TRBJ1-5 and V is TRBV10-1, with 7 bases matching TRBD1. The CDR3 runs 17 residues. The ends lost 6 bases at V and 0 bases at J; junction bases unmatched: 11. The germline gives CDR1 WNHNN, CDR2 SYGVQD (reference sequence). DNA for the CDR3: TGCGCCAGCAGGATCCGGGACAGACAATATAGCAATCAGCCCCAGCATTTT. Protein: CASRIRDRQYSNQPQHF.

CDR3 loop: CASSPFSARETQYF. CDR3 in DNA: TGTGCCAGCTCACCATTCTCGGCCCGGGAGACCCAGTACTTC. The genes are TRBV18 and TRBJ2-5; no clear D gene. CDR3 length: 14 residues. Trimming took 2 bases from V and 5 from J, leaving 12 bases between them. CDR1 and CDR2 (germline): KGHSH, LQKENI.

The chain couples TRBV5-1 to TRBJ2-1, with D maybe TRBD2 (6 bases). The V end was cut by 1 base, the J end by 6 bases, with 11 bases between. This CDR3 comprises 14 residues. Germline V lookup: CDR1 SGHRS, CDR2 YFSETQ. In DNA form, the CDR3 reads TGCGCCAGCAGCTTGAGCGCGGAGGGCAATGAGCAGTTCTTC. This gives the protein CASSLSAEGNEQFF.

The rearrangement uses TRBV5-5 and TRBJ1-6; tentative D call: TRBD1 (5 bases). V was trimmed by 1 base and J by 5 bases, leaving 10 bases between them. This CDR3 is 15 amino acids long. Germline assignment: CDR1 SGHKS and CDR2 YYEKEE (reference sequence). The CDR3 loop is CASSLMSGNNSPLHF. The CDR3 DNA sequence: TGTGCCAGCAGCTTGATGTCAGGGAATAATTCACCCCTCCACTTT.

Only one count was recorded for this clone. V is TRBV7-2 and J is TRBJ2-5, with D possibly matching TRBD2 (6 bases). The germline V gene has CDR1 SGHTA and CDR2 FQGNSA. This CDR3 contains 15 residues. V dropped 6 bases and J dropped 3 bases, with 17 bases sitting between them. The CDR3 spells CASRSGTAGKETQYF. The CDR3 nucleotides are TGTGCCAGCAGATCCGGGACGGCGGGAAAAGAGACCCAGTACTTC.

CDR3 sequence (DNA): TGTGCCAGCAGTGAGACAGGGCGCTCCTATGGCTACACCTTC. Translation: CASSETGRSYGYTF. This rearrangement joins TRBV6-4 to TRBJ1-2, with TRBD1 identical over 7 bases. The germline V gene encodes CDR1 MRHNA and CDR2 SNTAGT. Trimming took 3 bases from V and 4 from J; bases not matched to a gene: 5. This CDR3 spans 14 amino acids.

The rearrangement joins TRBV13 to TRBJ2-7; D gene unclear. Germline assignment: CDR1 PRHDT and CDR2 FYEKMQ (reference sequence). The CDR3 extends over 11 amino acids. The V and J ends lost 3 bases and 2 bases respectively, with 2 bases between them. CDR3 sequence: CASSFTYEQYF. The DNA for the CDR3 is TGTGCCAGCAGCTTCACCTACGAGCAGTACTTC.

This chain uses TRBV5-1 with TRBJ2-5; D is perhaps TRBD1 (6 bases). This CDR3 comprises 14 residues. CDR1 SGHRS and CDR2 YFSETQ come from the germline V gene. V was cut by 0 bases and J by 5 bases, with 11 bases left in between. The chain's CDR3 is CASSLGGTRETQYF. In DNA form, the CDR3 reads TGCGCCAGCAGCTTGGGGGGGACAAGGGAGACCCAGTACTTC.

The rearrangement joins TRBV7-2 to TRBJ2-7, with D perhaps TRBD2 (5 bases). The CDR3 spans 14 residues. Germline CDR1 reads SGHTA; CDR2 reads FQGNSA. The V gene lost 6 bases and the J gene lost 0 bases, with 12 bases spanning the gap. In nucleotides, the CDR3 is TGTGCCAGCAGTCAGGACTTTGACTCCTACGAGCAGTACTTC. This gives the protein CASSQDFDSYEQYF. Complete variable domain (other parts from reference TRBV7-2 and TRBJ2-7): GAGVSQSPSNKVTEKGKDVELRCDPISGHTALYWYRQSLGQGLEFLIYFQGNSAPDKSGLPSDRFSAERTGGSVSTLTIQRTQQEDSAVYLCASSQDFDSYEQYFGPGTRLTVT.

The chain uses TRBV18 and TRBJ1-2; 7 bases map to TRBD1. This CDR3 has 16 amino acids. After removal of 3 bases from V and 0 bases from J, the junction contained 7 bases not matched to a gene. The V gene's germline CDR1 is KGHSH and CDR2 LQKENI. The CDR3: CASSPPDRWANYGYTF. CDR3 DNA: TGTGCCAGCTCACCTCCGGACAGGTGGGCTAACTATGGCTACACCTTC.

V usage is TRBV18 and J usage is TRBJ2-6; D call uncertain. The germline V gene has CDR1 KGHSH and CDR2 LQKENI. Trimming took off 0 bases at V and 4 bases at J, with 10 bases between the two ends. The CDR3 sequence is 16 residues long. CDR3: CASSPPLAPGANVLTF. CDR3 DNA: TGTGCCAGCTCACCACCGTTGGCCCCGGGGGCCAACGTCCTGACTTTC.

V gene TRBV30 combines with J gene TRBJ1-4, with D tentatively TRBD1 (6 bases). The V gene's germline CDR1 is GTSNPN and CDR2 SVGIG (reference sequence). CDR3 length equals 13 residues. Trimming stripped 2 bases from V and 5 bases from J, with 9 bases between. CDR3 amino acids: CAWSSGQNEKLFF. Written as DNA, the CDR3 is TGTGCCTGGAGTTCAGGACAGAATGAAAAACTGTTTTTT.

This chain's CDR3 is CASSGLEETDTQYF. The CDR3, as DNA: TGTGCCAGTAGCGGACTAGAGGAGACAGATACGCAGTATTTT. The rearrangement joins TRBV19 to TRBJ2-3; the match to TRBD2 covers 7 bases. V trimming: 6 bases; J trimming: 3 bases; junction bases outside the gene matches: 6. CDR1 and CDR2 from the germline V gene are LNHDA and SQIVND (reference sequence). This CDR3 is built from 14 residues.

The chain recombines TRBV19 with TRBJ2-1; D is ambiguous. CDR1 and CDR2 (germline): LNHDA, SQIVND (reference sequence). The CDR3 totals 16 residues. V lost 3 bases and J lost 0, with 12 bases in between. The CDR3 sequence: CASSIGRLSSYNEQFF. CDR3 nucleotide sequence: TGTGCCAGTAGTATTGGCAGACTCAGCTCCTACAATGAGCAGTTCTTC. The whole variable domain, remainder taken from reference TRBV19 and TRBJ2-1, is DGGITQSPKYLFRKEGQNVTLSCEQNLNHDAMYWYRQDPGQGLRLIYYSQIVNDFQKGDIAEGYSVSREKKESFPLTVTSAQKNPTAFYLCASSIGRLSSYNEQFFGPGTRLTVL.